The 28 T cell receptor beta chains listed next were all sequenced from one sample in a study of blood T cell repertoires in COVID-19. TCRdb keeps only in-frame clones here, not all; method: immunoSEQ multiplex PCR. The sample has about 260,000 clones; about 87% are singletons. The sample taken for sequencing was peripheral blood. Source of these receptors: a woman aged 55-75 years with COVID-19, enrolled during active disease.

This sequence joins TRBV5-1 and TRBJ1-1; 8 bases line up with TRBD1. V lost 0 bases, J lost 10 bases, and 5 bases stayed unmatched. CDR1 and CDR2 (germline): SGHRS, YFSETQ. This CDR3 region has 13 residues. Here the CDR3 reads CASSLAAGGLAFF. The CDR3 DNA follows: TGCGCCAGCAGCTTGGCGGCAGGGGGCTTAGCTTTCTTT.

The chain has TRBV19 and TRBJ1-5, with TRBD1 as a possible D gene (6 bases). Trimming removed 7 bases at V and 9 bases at J, with 19 bases between. CDR3 size: 14 residues. CDR1 is LNHDA and CDR2 is SQIVND in the germline V gene (reference sequence). CDR3 sequence: CASISGTLGGPQHF. The CDR3 DNA reads as TGTGCCAGTATTTCCGGGACACTAGGTGGGCCCCAGCATTTT.

V and J are TRBV6-2 or TRBV6-3 and TRBJ2-3; D is undetermined. Germline CDR1 is MNHEY and CDR2 is SVGEGT. The CDR3 totals 11 residues. Trimming cost V 4 bases and J 8 bases, with 7 bases left between them. CDR3 in amino acids: CASSFPGTQYF. For the CDR3, the DNA is TGTGCCAGCAGTTTTCCGGGTACGCAGTATTTT.

The sample holds a few counts of this clone. The rearrangement joins TRBV19 to TRBJ1-5, with 8 nucleotides matching TRBD1. V lost 8 bases and J lost 2; bases outside the gene matches: 11. This CDR3 is 16 amino acids long. Germline values: CDR1 LNHDA, CDR2 SQIVND (reference sequence). The CDR3 sequence is CASARRGLRGNQPQHF. CDR3 DNA: TGTGCCAGTGCTCGCAGGGGGCTTCGTGGCAATCAGCCCCAGCATTTT.

The chain couples TRBV6-2 or TRBV6-3 to TRBJ2-3, with 7 bases identical to TRBD2. The V and J ends lost 2 bases and 4 bases, in that order; junction bases with no gene match: 9. Germline V gives CDR1 MNHEY, CDR2 SVGEGT. CDR3 length equals 16 residues. CDR3 amino acids: CASSYPSGRLSDTQYF. CDR3 DNA sequence: TGTGCCAGCAGTTACCCATCCGGGAGGTTGTCAGATACGCAGTATTTT.

The CDR3 DNA reads as TGTGCCAGCAGCCAAGTGGGGGGCTACGAGCAGTACTTC. Translated, it gives CASSQVGGYEQYF. The chain couples TRBV3-1 (or the pseudogene TRBV3-2) to TRBJ2-7, with D possibly matching TRBD2 (6 bases). Germline CDR1 reads LGHDT; CDR2 reads YNNKEL (reference sequence). With 1 base removed from V and 3 bases from J, the gap between germline ends came to 7 bases. The CDR3 is made up of 13 amino acids.

The chain couples TRBV18 to TRBJ1-1; 8 bases line up with TRBD1. This CDR3 spans 16 amino acids. V lost 6 bases to trimming and J lost 6 bases; unmatched junction nucleotides: 15. Per the germline V gene, CDR1 is KGHSH and CDR2 is LQKENI. DNA for the CDR3: TGTGCCAGCTCGCAGCAAGCAACAGGGGGAAACTCTGAAGCTTTCTTT. This gives the protein CASSQQATGGNSEAFF.

The CDR3 sequence: CASRREEADTQYF. CDR3 sequence (DNA): TGTGCCAGCAGGCGGGAGGAAGCAGATACGCAGTATTTT. This chain links TRBV9 with TRBJ2-3, with 8 bases that match TRBD2. V shed 5 bases, J shed 4 bases, and the junction held 3 bases outside the gene matches. Germline values: CDR1 SGDLS, CDR2 YYNGEE. This CDR3 is 13 amino acids long.

J is TRBJ2-3 and V is TRBV19; 10 nucleotides agree with TRBD2. The germline gives CDR1 LNHDA, CDR2 SQIVND (reference sequence). The V segment lost 8 bases and the J segment 2 bases; nucleotides outside the gene matches: 10. The CDR3 runs to 16 residues. The CDR3 coding sequence is TGTGCCAGTGGGACCGGACTAGCGGACTACACAGATACGCAGTATTTT. It encodes CASGTGLADYTDTQYF.

This chain joins TRBV9 and TRBJ1-3; unclear D gene. The V end lost 1 base, the J end lost 0 bases, and 5 bases lay between the germline ends. There are 14 residues in the CDR3. Germline CDR1 SGDLS, CDR2 YYNGEE. The CDR3 DNA follows: TGTGCCAGCAGCGTACAACACTCTGGAAACACCATATATTTT. Translated, it gives CASSVQHSGNTIYF.

The chain combines TRBV7-2 with TRBJ1-5; 9 nucleotides match TRBD1. V was pared by 1 base and J by 7 bases, with 5 bases of the junction left unmatched. CDR3 length: 15 residues. Germline V gene lookup returns CDR1 SGHTA and CDR2 FQGNSA. In DNA form, the CDR3 reads TGTGCCAGCAGCTTAGACGGACAGGGGTCCCAGCCCCAGCATTTT. Protein product: CASSLDGQGSQPQHF. Filled out from reference TRBV7-2 and TRBJ1-5, the complete variable domain reads GAGVSQSPSNKVTEKGKDVELRCDPISGHTALYWYRQSLGQGLEFLIYFQGNSAPDKSGLPSDRFSAERTGGSVSTLTIQRTQQEDSAVYLCASSLDGQGSQPQHFGDGTRLSIL.

The J gene is TRBJ1-2, the V gene TRBV2; the D gene is possibly TRBD1 (5 bases). CDR1 and CDR2 (germline): SNHLY, FYNNEI. The CDR3 contains 14 residues. Deletions cut 6 bases from V and 5 bases from J, with 16 bases between. Written as DNA, the CDR3 is TGTGCCAGCAGCAACCAGGGCCCCAGGTATGGCTACACCTTC. Protein product: CASSNQGPRYGYTF.

V is TRBV19 and J is TRBJ1-1, with TRBD1 as a possible D gene (6 bases). Trimming took off 5 bases at V and 4 bases at J, with 14 bases between the two ends. CDR1 is LNHDA and CDR2 is SQIVND in the germline V gene (reference sequence). The CDR3 runs to 14 residues. CDR3: CASSVNRDGTEAFF. CDR3 nucleotides: TGTGCCAGTAGTGTCAACAGGGATGGCACTGAAGCTTTCTTT. Using reference TRBV19 and TRBJ1-1 for the parts outside the CDR3, the full variable domain is DGGITQSPKYLFRKEGQNVTLSCEQNLNHDAMYWYRQDPGQGLRLIYYSQIVNDFQKGDIAEGYSVSREKKESFPLTVTSAQKNPTAFYLCASSVNRDGTEAFFGQGTRLTVV.

The chain uses TRBV7-2 and TRBJ1-1, with TRBD1 as a possible D gene (5 bases). The CDR3 loop spans 16 amino acids. CDR1 is SGHTA and CDR2 is FQGNSA in the germline V gene. V gave up 7 bases and J gave up 1 base, with 19 bases separating them. CDR3 protein: CASKGQSGWGNTEAFF. The CDR3 coding sequence is TGTGCCAGCAAGGGGCAGTCAGGATGGGGGAACACTGAAGCTTTCTTT.

This clone was found once. V and J are TRBV30 and TRBJ2-5, with unresolved D. The CDR3 totals 13 residues. Germline lookup yields CDR1 GTSNPN and CDR2 SVGIG (reference sequence). Trimming took 0 bases from V and 5 from J, leaving 10 bases between them. The CDR3 spells CAWSVKARETQYF. As DNA, the CDR3 is TGTGCCTGGAGTGTGAAGGCGCGGGAGACCCAGTACTTC.

The rearrangement uses TRBV25-1 and TRBJ1-1; tentative D call: TRBD1 (5 bases). The ends were cut back, 3 bases at V and 2 bases at J, with 13 bases in the middle. The germline V gene encodes CDR1 MGHDK and CDR2 SYGVNS. There are 15 residues in the CDR3. CDR3 coding DNA: TGTGCCAGCAGTGAGACTCTGGGGGGAAACACTGAAGCTTTCTTT. It specifies CASSETLGGNTEAFF.

The chain couples TRBV27 to TRBJ1-6; TRBD1 aligns across 10 bases. V lost 7 bases, J lost 10 bases, and 10 bases stayed unmatched. Per germline, CDR1 MNHEY and CDR2 SMNVEV (reference sequence). This CDR3 has 15 residues. The CDR3 sequence: CASTPTGQGSSPLHF. CDR3 in DNA: TGTGCCAGCACACCAACGGGACAGGGGAGCTCACCCCTCCACTTT.

V gene TRBV7-7 combines with J gene TRBJ2-5; 13 bases are shared with TRBD2. This CDR3 comprises 15 residues. CDR1 and CDR2 from the germline V gene are SSHAT and FNYEAQ (reference sequence). Unmatched junction bases numbered 5, after V lost 5 bases and J lost 5 bases. The CDR3 reads CASSTSGRAGETQYF. In DNA, the CDR3 is TGTGCCAGCAGCACTAGCGGGAGGGCAGGGGAGACCCAGTACTTC.

The chain joins TRBV6-2 or TRBV6-3 to TRBJ2-7; a possible D gene is TRBD1 (6 bases). The CDR3 totals 13 residues. The germline CDR1 and CDR2 sequences are MNHEY and SVGEGT. With 6 bases removed from V and 2 bases from J, the gap between germline ends came to 11 bases. CDR3 sequence reads: CASSWTVTYEQYF. The CDR3 coding sequence is TGTGCCAGCAGCTGGACAGTAACCTACGAGCAGTACTTC.

The genes are TRBV5-1 and TRBJ1-5, with unresolved D. The germline gives CDR1 SGHRS, CDR2 YFSETQ. The CDR3 has 13 residues. V lost 0 bases, J lost 9 bases, and 10 bases lay in between. This CDR3 is CASSLGDSGPQHF. CDR3 coding DNA: TGCGCCAGCAGCTTGGGCGACTCTGGGCCCCAGCATTTT.

The CDR3 is CASSLTRGLYNEQFF. The CDR3 nucleotides read TGTGCCAGCAGCCTCACCAGGGGCCTATACAATGAGCAGTTCTTC. This chain uses TRBV6-2 or TRBV6-3 with TRBJ2-1; the D gene is possibly TRBD1 (6 bases). CDR3 size: 15 residues. Germline CDR1 is MNHEY and CDR2 is SVGEGT. Trimming took 6 bases from V and 4 from J, leaving 16 bases between them.

The chain employs TRBV18 and TRBJ2-2; D is perhaps TRBD1 (5 bases). Trimming removed 4 bases at V and 6 bases at J, with 12 bases between. CDR1 KGHSH and CDR2 LQKENI come from the germline V gene. This CDR3 contains 14 residues. The DNA of the CDR3 is TGTGCCAGCTCACGCCAGGGCCCCCCCGGGGAGCTGTTTTTT. Protein: CASSRQGPPGELFF.

This chain links TRBV6-5 with TRBJ1-1; D gene ambiguous. The length of the CDR3 is 13 residues. The ends were cut back, 2 bases at V and 1 base at J, with 5 bases in the middle. Germline V gives CDR1 MNHEY, CDR2 SVGAGI. The CDR3 loop is CASSYGQNTEAFF. DNA for the CDR3: TGTGCCAGCAGTTACGGGCAGAACACTGAAGCTTTCTTT.

The V call is TRBV19, the J call TRBJ2-7; 12 nucleotides agree with TRBD2. Germline CDR1 reads LNHDA; CDR2 reads SQIVND (reference sequence). The CDR3 runs to 15 residues. V lost 3 bases and J lost 5; bases outside the gene matches: 5. The CDR3: CASSIPTSGSNEQYF. The CDR3 DNA sequence: TGTGCCAGTAGTATCCCGACTAGCGGGAGCAACGAGCAGTACTTC.

Concerning this clone: Its ends do not fully match the called genes, so a read error is possible. The chain joins TRBV28 to TRBJ2-2, with 11 bases aligning to TRBD2. Looked up from germline, CDR1 is MDHEN and CDR2 is SYDVKM. The CDR3 has 17 residues. Here the CDR3 reads CTSSFGDRVAGGPELFF. CDR3 in DNA: TGTACCAGCAGTTTCGGGGACCGGGTAGCGGGAGGGCCGGAGCTGTTTTTT.

The chain recombines TRBV27 with TRBJ2-1; 11 nucleotides match TRBD2. Germline trimming cut 3 bases from V and 2 bases from J; bases unmatched to any gene: 3. Looked up from germline, CDR1 is MNHEY and CDR2 is SMNVEV (reference sequence). The CDR3 sequence is 16 residues long. The chain's CDR3 is CASSFLAGGAYNEQFF. CDR3 coding DNA: TGTGCCAGCAGTTTCCTAGCGGGAGGCGCCTACAATGAGCAGTTCTTC.

The genes are TRBV7-9 and TRBJ1-2; 9 bases line up with TRBD1. Trimming cost V 8 bases and J 3 bases; bases outside gene matches: 7. Germline CDR1 reads SEHNR; CDR2 reads FQNEAQ (reference sequence). This CDR3 has 14 amino acids. CDR3 protein: CASQQGAQDYGYTF. The CDR3 DNA is TGTGCCAGCCAACAGGGGGCGCAGGACTATGGCTACACCTTC.

The chain is built from TRBV7-9 and TRBJ2-5, with D possibly being TRBD1 (8 bases). CDR1 SEHNR and CDR2 FQNEAQ come from the germline V gene (reference sequence). With 5 bases removed from V and 3 bases from J, the gap between germline ends came to 13 bases. The length of the CDR3 is 14 residues. DNA for the CDR3: TGTGCCAGCAGCCTCACAGGGGGGGAAGAGACCCAGTACTTC. Its translation is CASSLTGGEETQYF.